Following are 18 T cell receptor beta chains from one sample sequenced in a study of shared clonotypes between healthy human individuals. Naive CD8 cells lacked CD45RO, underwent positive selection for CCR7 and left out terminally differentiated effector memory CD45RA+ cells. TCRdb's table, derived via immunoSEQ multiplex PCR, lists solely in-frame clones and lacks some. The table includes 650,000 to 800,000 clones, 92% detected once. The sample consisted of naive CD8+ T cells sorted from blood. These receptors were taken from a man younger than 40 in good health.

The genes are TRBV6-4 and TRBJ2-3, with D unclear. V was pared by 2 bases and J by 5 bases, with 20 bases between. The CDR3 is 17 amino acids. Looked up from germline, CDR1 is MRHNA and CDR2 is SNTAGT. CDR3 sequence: CASSDAPSREVLDTQYF. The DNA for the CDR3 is TGTGCCAGCAGTGACGCGCCGTCCCGAGAGGTTTTAGATACGCAGTATTTT.

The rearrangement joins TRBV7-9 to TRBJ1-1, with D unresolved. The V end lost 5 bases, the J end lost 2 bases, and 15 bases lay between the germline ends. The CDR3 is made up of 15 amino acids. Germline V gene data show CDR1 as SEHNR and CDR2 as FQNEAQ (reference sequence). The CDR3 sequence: CASSPASGKNTEAFF. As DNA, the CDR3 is TGTGCCAGCAGCCCGGCTTCGGGGAAAAACACTGAAGCTTTCTTT.

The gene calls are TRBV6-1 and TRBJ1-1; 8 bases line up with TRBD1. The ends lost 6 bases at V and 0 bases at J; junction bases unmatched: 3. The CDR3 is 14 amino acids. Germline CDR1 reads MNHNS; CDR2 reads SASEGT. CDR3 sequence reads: CASRGTGLNTEAFF. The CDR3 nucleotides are TGTGCCAGCAGGGGGACAGGATTGAACACTGAAGCTTTCTTT.

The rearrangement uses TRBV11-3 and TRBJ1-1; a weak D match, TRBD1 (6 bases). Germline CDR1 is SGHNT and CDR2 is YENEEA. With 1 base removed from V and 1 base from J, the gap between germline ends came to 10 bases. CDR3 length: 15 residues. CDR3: CASSLGGRGNTEAFF. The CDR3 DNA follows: TGTGCCAGCAGCTTAGGAGGCAGGGGGAACACTGAAGCTTTCTTT.

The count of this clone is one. CDR3 in DNA: TGCAGCGTTGAAGATTGGACTAGCGGGAGACAGAGAGAGACCCAGTACTTC. Protein sequence: CSVEDWTSGRQRETQYF. This sequence joins TRBV29-1 and TRBJ2-5; 13 positions agree with TRBD2. CDR1 and CDR2 (germline): SQVTM, ANQGSEA. V shed 0 bases, J shed 4 bases, and the junction held 8 bases outside the gene matches. This CDR3 spans 17 amino acids.

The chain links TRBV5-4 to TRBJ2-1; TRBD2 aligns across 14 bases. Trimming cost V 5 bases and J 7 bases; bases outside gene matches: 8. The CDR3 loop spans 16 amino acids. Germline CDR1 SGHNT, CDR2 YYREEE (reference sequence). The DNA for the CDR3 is TGTGCCAGCAGACACACCGGGACTAGCGGGAGAAATGAGCAGTTCTTC. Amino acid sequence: CASRHTGTSGRNEQFF.

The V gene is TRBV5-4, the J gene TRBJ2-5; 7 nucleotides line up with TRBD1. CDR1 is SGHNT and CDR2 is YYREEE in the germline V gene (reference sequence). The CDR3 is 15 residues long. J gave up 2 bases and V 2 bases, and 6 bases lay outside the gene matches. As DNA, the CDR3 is TGTGCCAGCAGCTTACCGGGACAGCAACAAGAGACCCAGTACTTC. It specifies CASSLPGQQQETQYF.

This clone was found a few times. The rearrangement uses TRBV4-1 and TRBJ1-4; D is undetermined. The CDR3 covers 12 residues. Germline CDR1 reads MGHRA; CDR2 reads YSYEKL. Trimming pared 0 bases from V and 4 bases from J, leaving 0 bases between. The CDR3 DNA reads TGCGCCAGCAGCCAAGATAATGAAAAACTGTTTTTT. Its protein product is CASSQDNEKLFF.

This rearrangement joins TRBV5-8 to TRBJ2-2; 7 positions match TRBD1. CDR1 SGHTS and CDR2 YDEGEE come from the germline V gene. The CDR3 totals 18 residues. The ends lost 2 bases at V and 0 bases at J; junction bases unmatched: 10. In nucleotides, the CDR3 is TGTGCCAGCAGCTTACAGACAGGGTTGAATTCGAACACCGGGGAGCTGTTTTTT. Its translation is CASSLQTGLNSNTGELFF.

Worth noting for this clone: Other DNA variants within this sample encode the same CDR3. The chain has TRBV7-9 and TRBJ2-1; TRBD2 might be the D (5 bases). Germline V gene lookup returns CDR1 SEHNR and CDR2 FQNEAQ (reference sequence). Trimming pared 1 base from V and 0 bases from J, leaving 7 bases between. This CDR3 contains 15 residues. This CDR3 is CASSLDGSSYNEQFF. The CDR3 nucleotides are TGTGCCAGCAGCTTAGATGGGAGCTCCTACAATGAGCAGTTCTTC.

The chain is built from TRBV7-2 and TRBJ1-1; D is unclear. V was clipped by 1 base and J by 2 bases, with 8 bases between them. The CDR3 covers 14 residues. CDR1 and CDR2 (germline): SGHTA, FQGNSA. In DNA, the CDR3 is TGTGCCAGCAGCTTAGTTGCCGAAAACACTGAAGCTTTCTTT. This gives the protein CASSLVAENTEAFF.

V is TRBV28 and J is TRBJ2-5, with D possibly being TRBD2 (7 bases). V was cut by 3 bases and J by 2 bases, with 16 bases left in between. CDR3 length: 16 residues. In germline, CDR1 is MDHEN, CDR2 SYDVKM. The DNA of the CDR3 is TGTGCCAGCAGTTTGAACAGGGCTAGCGGTCAAGAGACCCAGTACTTC. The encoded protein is CASSLNRASGQETQYF.

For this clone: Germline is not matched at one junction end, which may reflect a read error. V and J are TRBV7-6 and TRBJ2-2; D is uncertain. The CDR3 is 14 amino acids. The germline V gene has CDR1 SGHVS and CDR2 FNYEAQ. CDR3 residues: CASSLSSNAGELFF. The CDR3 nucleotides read TGTGCCAGCAGCTTAAGCTCGAACGCCGGGGAGCTGTTTTTT.

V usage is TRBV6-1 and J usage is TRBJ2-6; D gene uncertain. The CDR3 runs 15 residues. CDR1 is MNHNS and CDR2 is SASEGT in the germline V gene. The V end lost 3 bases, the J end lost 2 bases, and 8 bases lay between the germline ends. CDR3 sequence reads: CASSDGLAGANVLTF. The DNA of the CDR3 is TGTGCCAGCAGTGACGGGCTAGCTGGGGCCAACGTCCTGACTTTC.

This CDR3 is CASSSPPAEQYF. Here the CDR3 DNA reads TGTGCCAGCAGCTCCCCCCCAGCCGAGCAGTACTTC. V is TRBV7-2 and J is TRBJ2-7, with D unresolved. This CDR3 is 12 amino acids long. Germline V gene lookup returns CDR1 SGHTA and CDR2 FQGNSA. Deletions cut 4 bases from V and 6 bases from J, with 10 bases between.

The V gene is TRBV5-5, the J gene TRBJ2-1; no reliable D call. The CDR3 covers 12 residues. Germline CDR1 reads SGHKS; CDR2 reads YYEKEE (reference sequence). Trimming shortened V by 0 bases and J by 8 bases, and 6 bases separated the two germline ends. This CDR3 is CASSLADDEQFF. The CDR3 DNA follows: TGTGCCAGCAGCTTGGCTGACGATGAGCAGTTCTTC.

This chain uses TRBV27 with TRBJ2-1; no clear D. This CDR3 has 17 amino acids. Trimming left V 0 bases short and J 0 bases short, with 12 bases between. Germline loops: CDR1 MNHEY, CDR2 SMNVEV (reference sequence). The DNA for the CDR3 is TGTGCCAGCAGTTTATCTCCGCGGACGAGCTCCTACAATGAGCAGTTCTTC. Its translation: CASSLSPRTSSYNEQFF.

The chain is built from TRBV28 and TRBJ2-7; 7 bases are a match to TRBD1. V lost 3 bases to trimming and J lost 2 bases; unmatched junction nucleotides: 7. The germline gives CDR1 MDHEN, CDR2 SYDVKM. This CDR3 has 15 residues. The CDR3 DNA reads TGTGCCAGCAGTTTTGGGCCACAGGGGACCTACGAGCAGTACTTC. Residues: CASSFGPQGTYEQYF.